The clone carrying this TCR beta chain was observed a single time. Antigen unknown. The table came from immunoSEQ multiplex PCR; TCRdb's copy has only in-frame clones and leaves some out. This sample has some 2.4 million clones, with 80% to 95% found just once. These data come from a study of shared clonotypes between healthy human individuals. General study results and limits: Of the naive CD4 clonotypes, roughly 5% were shared across four donors. Compared with memory subsets, naive subsets generally had larger estimated richness.

This CDR3 has 13 residues. CDR1 is GTSNPN, CDR2 SVGIG, per germline (reference sequence). V was pared by 8 bases and J by 4 bases, with 17 bases between. This clonotype originated in a man aged 18 to 29 in good health. Some clones in this sample may be carry-over from other donors' samples. The chain recombines TRBV30 with TRBJ2-5; a possible D gene is TRBD2 (6 bases). The sequencing sample was made of naive CD4+ T cells from PBMCs. The subset here: CD45RA+ positively selected. CDR3 protein: CARAFGSGETQYF. The CDR3 coding sequence is TGTGCCAGGGCTTTCGGGAGTGGAGAGACCCAGTACTTC.